The T cell receptor beta chain described here comes from a study of shared clonotypes between healthy human individuals. CD8 cells classed as naive were CD45RO-negative and positively selected for CCR7, excluding terminally differentiated effector memory CD45RA+ cells. Repertoires were generated with immunoSEQ multiplex PCR, while TCRdb's copy carries only in-frame clones and drops some. The sample lists about 2 million clones; about 95% were seen once. Germline V gene sequence: CDR1 SGHDT, CDR2 YYEEEE. The CDR3 is 16 residues long. J gave up 0 bases and V 7 bases, and 10 bases lay outside the gene matches.

The sample comprised naive CD8+ T cells sorted from blood. The rearrangement links TRBV5-6 to TRBJ2-1; 7 bases line up with TRBD1. The clonotype originates from a man aged 18 to 29 in good health. This CDR3 is CASEDRSFSSYNEQFF. The CDR3, as DNA: TGTGCCAGCGAGGACAGGAGCTTCAGCTCCTACAATGAGCAGTTCTTC. The entire variable domain, with the rest obtained from reference TRBV5-6 and TRBJ2-1, is as follows: DAGVTQSPTHLIKTRGQQVTLRCSPKSGHDTVSWYQQALGQGPQFIFQYYEEEERQRGNFPDRFSGHQFPNYSSELNVNALLLGDSALYLCASEDRSFSSYNEQFFGPGTRLTVL.